What follows are 9 T cell receptor beta chains derived from one specimen sequenced in a study of CD4 T cells in relation to SARS-CoV-2 and coronaviruses. The repertoire was sequenced with immunoSEQ multiplex PCR; TCRdb's copy has only in-frame clones and lacks some. In the table there are 20,000 to 25,000 clones, approximately 72% of which are singletons. For these TCRs, the target antigens are not known. Unexposed donor CD4+ T cells date from about 2011-2019, before the COVID-19 pandemic. The cells were cultured for around ten days before CD4+ T cells were isolated. Specimen: CD4+ T cells from PBMCs, cultured in vitro. The receptors derive from a human donor in good health.

The chain recombines TRBV7-9 with TRBJ1-2; possible D gene TRBD1, 6 bases. Germline-derived CDR1 and CDR2 are SEHNR and FQNEAQ (reference sequence). Trimming removed 0 bases from V and 8 bases from J, with 10 bases in between. This CDR3 is 13 amino acids long. CDR3 DNA: TGTGCCAGCAGCTTAGCAGGGGGAGCCGGCTACACCTTC. Its translation is CASSLAGGAGYTF. The full variable domain, with the rest looked up from reference TRBV7-9 and TRBJ1-2, is DTGVSQNPRHKITKRGQNVTFRCDPISEHNRLYWYRQTLGQGPEFLTYFQNEAQLEKSRLLSDRFSAERPKGSFSTLEIQRTEQGDSAMYLCASSLAGGAGYTFGSGTRLTVV.

This chain uses TRBV5-6 with TRBJ1-5, with 7 bases fitting TRBD1. V lost 4 bases, J lost 6 bases, and 10 bases stayed unmatched. The CDR3 consists of 15 residues. Germline CDR1 is SGHDT and CDR2 is YYEEEE. CDR3: CASSPNRGLGQPQHF. In nucleotides, the CDR3 is TGTGCCAGCAGCCCAAACAGGGGCCTGGGTCAGCCCCAGCATTTT.

The chain recombines TRBV5-1 with TRBJ2-3; perhaps TRBD2 as D (6 bases). V lost 4 bases, J lost 2 bases, and 11 bases lay in between. The CDR3 has 14 amino acids. Germline V gene data show CDR1 as SGHRS and CDR2 as YFSETQ. The CDR3 spells CASSAGGITDTQYF. DNA of the CDR3: TGCGCCAGCAGCGCGGGCGGGATCACAGATACGCAGTATTTT. Full variable domain (missing parts from reference TRBV5-1 and TRBJ2-3): KAGVTQTPRYLIKTRGQQVTLSCSPISGHRSVSWYQQTPGQGLQFLFEYFSETQRNKGNFPGRFSGRQFSNSRSEMNVSTLELGDSALYLCASSAGGITDTQYFGPGTRLTVL.

The chain is built from TRBV6-1 and TRBJ2-7; tentatively, D is TRBD1 or TRBD2 (6 bases each). V was trimmed by 4 bases and J by 0 bases, leaving 16 bases between them. This CDR3 comprises 16 residues. Germline loops: CDR1 MNHNS, CDR2 SASEGT. The chain's CDR3 is CASSVIGGGPSYEQYF. The CDR3 nucleotides read TGTGCCAGCAGTGTAATTGGAGGGGGTCCCTCCTACGAGCAGTACTTC.

The CDR3 spells CASSLLGQGSAGSGNTIYF. CDR3 coding DNA: TGCGCCAGCAGCTTGCTCGGACAGGGAAGTGCTGGCTCTGGAAACACCATATATTTT. The chain couples TRBV5-1 to TRBJ1-3; 8 bases are shared with TRBD1. The germline CDR1 and CDR2 sequences are SGHRS and YFSETQ. The CDR3 consists of 19 residues. V was pared by 1 base and J by 0 bases, with 12 bases of the junction left unmatched.

The rearrangement links TRBV25-1 to TRBJ2-2; 8 bases fit TRBD2. This CDR3 contains 17 residues. Germline-derived CDR1 and CDR2 are MGHDK and SYGVNS. V lost 1 base to trimming and J lost 4 bases; unmatched junction nucleotides: 8. The chain's CDR3 is CASSEWRSGSSTGELFF. CDR3 in DNA: TGTGCCAGCAGTGAATGGAGAAGCGGGAGCTCCACCGGGGAGCTGTTTTTT.

The V call is TRBV29-1, the J call TRBJ2-7; 7 positions match TRBD1. Germline CDR1 and CDR2: SQVTM and ANQGSEA. After removal of 5 bases from V and 7 bases from J, the junction contained 17 bases not matched to a gene. CDR3 length: 15 residues. This CDR3 reads CSVIRTGTTTREQYF. DNA of the CDR3: TGCAGCGTTATAAGGACAGGTACCACGACGCGGGAGCAGTACTTC.

Only a few counts were recorded for this clone. The chain has TRBV28 and TRBJ2-7; the match to TRBD1 covers 11 bases. Losses at the gene ends were 5 bases for V and 3 bases for J; bases not matched to a gene: 3. The CDR3 runs 14 residues. Looked up from germline, CDR1 is MDHEN and CDR2 is SYDVKM. The CDR3: CASSRGTGGYEQYF. Here the CDR3 DNA reads TGTGCCAGCAGTCGAGGGACAGGGGGCTACGAGCAGTACTTC.

This rearrangement joins TRBV4-1 to TRBJ2-7, with D possibly matching TRBD2 (6 bases). V dropped 4 bases and J dropped 2 bases, with 18 bases sitting between them. The CDR3 loop spans 16 amino acids. Germline V gene sequence: CDR1 MGHRA, CDR2 YSYEKL. CDR3 region: CASSPDRDSVPYEQYF. In DNA, the CDR3 is TGCGCCAGCAGCCCAGACCGGGACTCGGTGCCCTACGAGCAGTACTTC.